This T cell receptor beta chain was retrieved from a study of cytomegalovirus exposure and HLA in healthy donors. The V segment lost 2 bases and the J segment 6 bases; nucleotides outside the gene matches: 3. The germline V gene has CDR1 SGHNT and CDR2 YENEEA. The CDR3 is made up of 13 amino acids. This table comes from immunoSEQ multiplex PCR, and its TCRdb copy is limited to in-frame clones, with some not included. This table holds 110,000 to 150,000 clones, about nine tenths found once. The chain employs TRBV11-3 and TRBJ2-7; 8 nucleotides match TRBD2. This sequence originates from a man aged 18 to 29 in good health and CMV-seronegative. Sequencing used PBMCs. CDR3 region: CASSLLAGGEQYV. The CDR3 nucleotides are TGTGCCAGCAGCTTACTTGCGGGGGGCGAGCAGTACGTC.